This paragraph covers one T cell receptor beta chain sequence. This sample stems from a study of CD8+ T cells in alopecia areata. As the sequencing template, cDNA was produced by extracting RNA and reverse transcribing it. TCRdb keeps only in-frame clones here, not all; method: immunoSEQ multiplex PCR. In the table there are 89,000 or so clones, just over 50% of which are singletons. Individuals with alopecia areata gave both lesional scalp punch biopsies and peripheral blood for collection. The clonotype was recovered from a human donor with alopecia areata. Sequencing used NKG2D-high CD8+ T cells sorted from blood.

The CDR3: CASKGISSYNEQFF. The CDR3, as DNA: TGTGCCAGCAAAGGGATTAGCTCCTACAATGAGCAGTTCTTC. This rearrangement joins TRBV6-5 to TRBJ2-1; D unresolved. Germline V gives CDR1 MNHEY, CDR2 SVGAGI. V was cut by 7 bases and J by 0 bases, with 10 bases left in between. This CDR3 contains 14 residues.